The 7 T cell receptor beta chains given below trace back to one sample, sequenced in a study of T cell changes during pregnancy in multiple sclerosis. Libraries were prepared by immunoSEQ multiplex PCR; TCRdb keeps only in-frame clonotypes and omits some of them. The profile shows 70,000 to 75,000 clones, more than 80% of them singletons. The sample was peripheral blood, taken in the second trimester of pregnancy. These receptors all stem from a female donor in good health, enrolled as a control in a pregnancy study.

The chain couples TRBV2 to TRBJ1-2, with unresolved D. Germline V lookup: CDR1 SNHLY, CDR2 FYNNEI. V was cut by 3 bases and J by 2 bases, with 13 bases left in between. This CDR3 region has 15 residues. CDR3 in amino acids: CASSESQVENYGYTF. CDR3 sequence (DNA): TGTGCCAGCAGTGAGTCTCAGGTCGAAAACTATGGCTACACCTTC.

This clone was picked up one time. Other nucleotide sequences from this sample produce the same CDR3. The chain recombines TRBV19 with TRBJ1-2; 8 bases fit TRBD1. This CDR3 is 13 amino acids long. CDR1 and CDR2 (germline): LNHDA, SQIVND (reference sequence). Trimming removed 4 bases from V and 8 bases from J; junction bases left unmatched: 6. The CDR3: CASSRGQGNGYTF. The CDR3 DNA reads TGTGCCAGTAGTAGAGGACAGGGCAACGGCTACACCTTC. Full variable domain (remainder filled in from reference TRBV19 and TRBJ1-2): DGGITQSPKYLFRKEGQNVTLSCEQNLNHDAMYWYRQDPGQGLRLIYYSQIVNDFQKGDIAEGYSVSREKKESFPLTVTSAQKNPTAFYLCASSRGQGNGYTFGSGTRLTVV.

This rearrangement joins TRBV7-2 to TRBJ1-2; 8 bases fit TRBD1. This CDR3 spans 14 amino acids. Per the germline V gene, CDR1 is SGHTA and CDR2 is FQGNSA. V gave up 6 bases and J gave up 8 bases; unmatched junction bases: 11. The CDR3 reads CASSQDRGSSGYTF. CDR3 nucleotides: TGTGCCAGCAGTCAAGACAGGGGCTCATCCGGCTACACCTTC.

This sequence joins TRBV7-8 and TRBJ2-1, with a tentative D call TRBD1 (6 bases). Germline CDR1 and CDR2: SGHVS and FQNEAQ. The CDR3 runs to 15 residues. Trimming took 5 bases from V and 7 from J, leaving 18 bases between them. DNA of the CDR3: TGTGCCAGCAGCAAAACACAGGGATCTAGGAATGAGCAGTTCTTC. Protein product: CASSKTQGSRNEQFF.

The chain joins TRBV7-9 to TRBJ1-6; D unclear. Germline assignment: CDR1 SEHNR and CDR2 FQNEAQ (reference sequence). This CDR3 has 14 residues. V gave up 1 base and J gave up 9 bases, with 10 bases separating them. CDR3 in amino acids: CASSLGGGISPLHF. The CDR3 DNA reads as TGTGCCAGCAGCTTAGGTGGCGGAATTTCACCCCTCCACTTT.

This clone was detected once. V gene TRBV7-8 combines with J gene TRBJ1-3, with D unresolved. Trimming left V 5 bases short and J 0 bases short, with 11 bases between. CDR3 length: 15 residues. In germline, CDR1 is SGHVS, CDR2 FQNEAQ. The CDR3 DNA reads TGTGCCAGCAGCCCCCTGACGGGCTCTGGAAACACCATATATTTT. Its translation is CASSPLTGSGNTIYF.

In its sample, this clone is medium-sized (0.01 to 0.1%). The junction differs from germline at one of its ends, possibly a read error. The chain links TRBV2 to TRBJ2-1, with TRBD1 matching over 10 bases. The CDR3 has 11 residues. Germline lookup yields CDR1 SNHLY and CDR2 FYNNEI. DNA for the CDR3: TGTGCCAGCAGCGCCGGGACAGGGGACCTCTTC. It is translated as CASSAGTGDLF.